This paragraph covers one T cell receptor beta chain sequence. The antigen is not known. The sample is drawn from a study of post-analysis software for immune sequencing data. Study outcomes and limitations: About five TRBV segments, including TRBV5-6, TRBV5-1 and TRBV20-1, were more frequent in patients than controls.

The V end was cut by 4 bases, the J end by 4 bases, with 16 bases between. The CDR3 is made up of 15 amino acids. Per germline, CDR1 LGHDT and CDR2 YNNKEL (reference sequence). Built from TCR beta cDNA, the libraries had unique molecular identifiers in them. MiXCR, run by TCRdb on the PCR reads, gives a single entry per CDR3 protein. This sample has about 400,000 distinct CDR3 sequences, with around a third found just once. The origin of this receptor is a girl aged 10 to 17 with multiple sclerosis. The chain recombines TRBV3-1 with TRBJ1-1; D is possibly TRBD1 (6 bases). Sequencing was done on a sample of blood. CDR3 in amino acids: CASSPMAGVGTEAFF. For the CDR3, the DNA is TGTGCCAGCAGCCCCATGGCAGGGGTGGGCACTGAAGCTTTCTTT. Variable domain in full (rest from reference TRBV3-1 and TRBJ1-1): DTAVSQTPKYLVTQMGNDKSIKCEQNLGHDTMYWYKQDSKKFLKIMFSYNNKELIINETVPNRFSPKSPDKAHLNLHINSLELGDSAVYFCASSPMAGVGTEAFFGQGTRLTVV.